The 9 T cell receptor beta chains below all came from one sample that was sequenced in a study of blood T cell repertoires in COVID-19. The assay was immunoSEQ multiplex PCR, and TCRdb's table has in-frame clones only and misses some. The sample consists of approximately 240,000 clones, 75% to 85% of them appearing once. What was sequenced was peripheral blood. These receptors were obtained from a woman aged 30 to 39 with COVID-19, enrolled during active disease.

The chain recombines TRBV19 with TRBJ1-2, with TRBD1 identical over 10 bases. The CDR3 contains 14 residues. Germline trimming cut 4 bases from V and 3 bases from J; bases unmatched to any gene: 2. Germline V gene sequence: CDR1 LNHDA, CDR2 SQIVND (reference sequence). CDR3 sequence reads: CASSRGQGYYGYTF. Here the CDR3 DNA reads TGTGCCAGTAGTAGGGGACAGGGGTACTATGGCTACACCTTC. Variable domain in full (rest from reference TRBV19 and TRBJ1-2): DGGITQSPKYLFRKEGQNVTLSCEQNLNHDAMYWYRQDPGQGLRLIYYSQIVNDFQKGDIAEGYSVSREKKESFPLTVTSAQKNPTAFYLCASSRGQGYYGYTFGSGTRLTVV.

The chain recombines TRBV21-1 with TRBJ1-5; the D call of TRBD1 is as the table states it, not checked on the DNA. TRBV21-1 is termed a pseudogene. The CDR3 runs to 20 residues. CDR3 nucleotide sequence: TGTGCCAGCAGCAAAGGTACGACCGGGACAGGGTGGTTCGGCAATCAGCCCCAGCATTTT. The encoded protein is CASSKGTTGTGWFGNQPQHF.

V usage is TRBV4-3 and J usage is TRBJ2-1; TRBD2 aligns across 11 bases. Losses at the gene ends were 3 bases for V and 0 bases for J; bases not matched to a gene: 4. CDR1 is LGHNA and CDR2 is YSLEER in the germline V gene. The CDR3 is 17 residues long. The CDR3 here is CASSQYTSGSSYNEQFF. CDR3 bases: TGCGCCAGCAGCCAGTACACTAGCGGGAGCTCCTACAATGAGCAGTTCTTC.

This clone showed up many times. CDR3 sequence reads: CASAVGASNYGYTF. CDR3 sequence (DNA): TGTGCCAGCGCCGTTGGGGCATCTAACTATGGCTACACCTTC. The V call is TRBV27, the J call TRBJ1-2; perhaps TRBD1 as D (5 bases). Per the germline V gene, CDR1 is MNHEY and CDR2 is SMNVEV (reference sequence). V shed 8 bases and J shed 0 bases, with 13 bases lying between them. There are 14 residues in the CDR3.

The chain joins TRBV3-1 (or the pseudogene TRBV3-2) to TRBJ2-1; TRBD2 matches at 15 bases. The ends lost 0 bases at V and 4 bases at J; junction bases unmatched: 10. Germline lookup yields CDR1 LGHDT and CDR2 YNNKEL (reference sequence). The CDR3 runs 20 residues. CDR3 amino acids: CASSQESRTSGRGVYNEQFF. The DNA for the CDR3 is TGTGCCAGCAGCCAAGAGAGCCGGACTAGCGGGAGGGGGGTTTACAATGAGCAGTTCTTC.

The chain carries TRBV2 and TRBJ1-2; a weak D match, TRBD1 (6 bases). This CDR3 contains 14 residues. The V gene lost 2 bases and the J gene lost 7 bases, with 14 bases spanning the gap. Germline V lookup: CDR1 SNHLY, CDR2 FYNNEI. CDR3 amino acids: CASSETRDKSGYTF. CDR3 DNA: TGTGCCAGCAGTGAAACCCGGGACAAGAGTGGCTACACCTTC. The full variable domain, completed using reference TRBV2 and TRBJ1-2, is EPEVTQTPSHQVTQMGQEVILRCVPISNHLYFYWYRQILGQKVEFLVSFYNNEISEKSEIFDDQFSVERPDGSNFTLKIRSTKLEDSAMYFCASSETRDKSGYTFGSGTRLTVV.

The rearrangement uses TRBV2 and TRBJ1-1, with no clear D. CDR1 and CDR2 (germline): SNHLY, FYNNEI. CDR3 length: 11 amino acids. Trimming removed 3 bases from V and 11 bases from J, with 10 bases in between. The CDR3 sequence: CASSEEGEAFF. In DNA form, the CDR3 reads TGTGCCAGCAGTGAGGAGGGAGAGGCTTTCTTT.

The chain links TRBV10-2 to TRBJ2-7; D not certain. The CDR3 spans 18 residues. Germline V gene lookup returns CDR1 WSHSY and CDR2 SAAADI. Trimming took 0 bases from V and 4 from J, leaving 22 bases between them. The CDR3 loop is CASSESGFGADSSYEQYF. CDR3 coding DNA: TGCGCCAGCAGTGAGTCAGGTTTTGGTGCAGACTCAAGTTACGAGCAGTACTTC.

The V call is TRBV25-1, the J call TRBJ2-5, with 7 bases identical to TRBD2. Per the germline V gene, CDR1 is MGHDK and CDR2 is SYGVNS. The CDR3 is made up of 15 amino acids. The trim removed 8 bases at V and 4 bases at J, leaving 13 bases unmatched. CDR3 sequence: CASSRDPWEGETQYF. CDR3 bases: TGTGCCAGCTCTCGGGACCCTTGGGAGGGAGAGACCCAGTACTTC.